The rows below give T cell receptor beta chains drawn from one sample of a study of CD8+CD57+ T cells in acquired aplastic anemia. Via MiXCR, TCRdb re-called the reads, giving one row per CDR3 protein. The sample holds around 51,000 distinct CDR3 sequences, about 73% seen once. What was sequenced was sorted CD4+, CD8+, or CD8+CD57+ T cells (not recorded which) from PBMCs. Every receptor here comes from a human donor in good health, serving as a control. CDR3s include the opening cysteine and the closing phenylalanine or tryptophan. Fields, in order: clone size, V gene, D gene, J gene, CDR3 protein, CDR3 DNA. The D gene is left open where the match is weak. The size field is filled for only some rows; it gives once, few, many or a size class.

abundance: .
v_gene: TRBV10-3
d_gene: .
j_gene: TRBJ2-5
CDR3aa: CAISESGKGEQTQYF
CDR3nt: TGTGCCATCAGTGAGTCGGGGAAGGGGGAACAGACCCAGTACTTC

abundance: .
v_gene: TRBV19
d_gene: .
j_gene: TRBJ1-6
CDR3aa: CASSIGINSPLHF
CDR3nt: TGTGCCAGTAGTATCGGGATTAATTCACCCCTCCACTTT

abundance: .
v_gene: TRBV25-1
d_gene: TRBD1
j_gene: TRBJ2-6
CDR3aa: CASSDLRDRGTGANVLTF
CDR3nt: TGTGCCAGCAGTGATTTACGGGACAGGGGCACTGGGGCCAACGTCCTGACTTTC

abundance: .
v_gene: TRBV11-3
d_gene: .
j_gene: TRBJ2-7
CDR3aa: CASSFSLDYEQYF
CDR3nt: TGTGCCAGCAGCTTCTCACTTGACTACGAGCAGTACTTC

abundance: .
v_gene: TRBV29-1
d_gene: .
j_gene: TRBJ1-5
CDR3aa: CSVADWNQPQHF
CDR3nt: TGCAGCGTTGCGGACTGGAATCAGCCCCAGCATTTT

abundance: .
v_gene: TRBV10-3
d_gene: .
j_gene: TRBJ1-3
CDR3aa: CAVEKSRFGNTIYF
CDR3nt: TGTGCCGTAGAAAAAAGTCGTTTTGGAAACACCATATATTTT

abundance: .
v_gene: TRBV15
d_gene: TRBD2
j_gene: TRBJ2-5
CDR3aa: CATSKPGRLAETQYF
CDR3nt: TGTGCCACCAGCAAACCCGGTCGACTAGCTGAGACCCAGTACTTC

abundance: many
v_gene: TRBV20-1
d_gene: TRBD2
j_gene: TRBJ2-3
CDR3aa: CSVRGRGLAGVQDTQYF
CDR3nt: TGCAGTGTGAGGGGGCGAGGACTAGCGGGAGTTCAAGATACGCAGTATTTT

abundance: .
v_gene: TRBV19
d_gene: .
j_gene: TRBJ1-5
CDR3aa: CASSDTGWNQPQHF
CDR3nt: TGTGCCAGTAGCGATACGGGGTGGAATCAGCCCCAGCATTTT

abundance: .
v_gene: TRBV24-1
d_gene: .
j_gene: TRBJ2-3
CDR3aa: CATSDFPQDTQYF
CDR3nt: TGTGCCACCAGTGATTTTCCGCAAGATACGCAGTATTTT

abundance: many
v_gene: TRBV7-6
d_gene: TRBD1
j_gene: TRBJ1-2
CDR3aa: CASSLATGGRDGYTF
CDR3nt: TGTGCCAGCAGCTTAGCGACAGGGGGCAGGGATGGCTACACCTTC

abundance: few
v_gene: TRBV24-1
d_gene: .
j_gene: TRBJ1-2
CDR3aa: CATSDFGDGYTF
CDR3nt: TGTGCCACCAGTGATTTCGGGGATGGCTACACCTTC

abundance: .
v_gene: TRBV24-1
d_gene: TRBD2
j_gene: TRBJ2-3
CDR3aa: CATSPSGGGNTQYF
CDR3nt: TGTGCCACCAGTCCTAGCGGGGGAGGGAATACGCAGTATTTT

abundance: .
v_gene: TRBV25-1
d_gene: TRBD2
j_gene: TRBJ2-7
CDR3aa: CASSDPTSGSLYEQYF
CDR3nt: TGTGCCAGCAGTGATCCCACTAGCGGGAGTCTCTACGAGCAGTACTTC

abundance: .
v_gene: TRBV11-1
d_gene: TRBD2
j_gene: TRBJ2-7
CDR3aa: CASSLASSGGGYEQYF
CDR3nt: TGTGCCAGCAGCTTAGCGTCCAGCGGGGGGGGATACGAGCAGTACTTC

abundance: .
v_gene: TRBV7-2
d_gene: .
j_gene: TRBJ2-7
CDR3aa: CASSSPRNEQYF
CDR3nt: TGTGCCAGCAGCTCCCCCCGAAACGAGCAGTACTTC

abundance: many
v_gene: TRBV30
d_gene: .
j_gene: TRBJ2-3
CDR3aa: CAWSDDSTDTQYF
CDR3nt: TGTGCCTGGAGTGACGATAGCACAGATACGCAGTATTTT

abundance: .
v_gene: TRBV25-1
d_gene: .
j_gene: TRBJ2-2
CDR3aa: CANSDGNTGELFF
CDR3nt: TGTGCCAACAGTGACGGGAACACCGGGGAGCTGTTTTTT

abundance: once
v_gene: TRBV15
d_gene: .
j_gene: TRBJ2-7
CDR3aa: CATSREGHTYEQYF
CDR3nt: TGTGCCACCAGCAGAGAGGGCCACACCTACGAGCAGTACTTC

abundance: .
v_gene: TRBV29-1
d_gene: TRBD1
j_gene: TRBJ2-7
CDR3aa: CSVINRGRYEQYF
CDR3nt: TGCAGCGTGATAAACAGGGGGCGTTACGAGCAGTACTTC

abundance: once
v_gene: TRBV20-1
d_gene: .
j_gene: TRBJ2-3
CDR3aa: CSARFLGVSEGTDTQYF
CDR3nt: TGCAGTGCTAGGTTCTTGGGGGTTTCGGAAGGCACAGATACGCAGTATTTT

abundance: many
v_gene: TRBV7-9
d_gene: TRBD2
j_gene: TRBJ2-1
CDR3aa: CASSWGTSYNEQFF
CDR3nt: TGTGCCAGCAGCTGGGGGACTAGTTACAATGAGCAGTTCTTC

abundance: .
v_gene: TRBV4-2
d_gene: .
j_gene: TRBJ2-3
CDR3aa: CASNTDRFTDTQYF
CDR3nt: TGTGCCAGCAACACCGACAGGTTCACAGATACGCAGTATTTT

abundance: once
v_gene: TRBV15
d_gene: .
j_gene: TRBJ2-3
CDR3aa: CATSATSSTDTQYF
CDR3nt: TGTGCCACCAGCGCGACCAGTAGCACAGATACGCAGTATTTT

abundance: .
v_gene: TRBV19
d_gene: TRBD2
j_gene: TRBJ2-5
CDR3aa: CAIRNSGRVSRETQYF
CDR3nt: TGCGCCATTCGTAATAGCGGGAGGGTTTCTCGGGAGACCCAGTACTTC

abundance: few
v_gene: TRBV7-9
d_gene: .
j_gene: TRBJ1-2
CDR3aa: CASRPATVLGGYTF
CDR3nt: TGTGCCAGCAGACCAGCGACAGTTCTAGGTGGCTACACCTTC

abundance: few
v_gene: TRBV2
d_gene: TRBD1
j_gene: TRBJ1-2
CDR3aa: CASSGDREDGYTF
CDR3nt: TGTGCCAGCAGTGGGGACAGGGAAGATGGCTACACCTTC

abundance: .
v_gene: TRBV25-1
d_gene: .
j_gene: TRBJ2-5
CDR3aa: CASSSGVGTQYF
CDR3nt: TGTGCCAGCAGTTCAGGGGTGGGGACCCAGTACTTC

abundance: .
v_gene: TRBV11-1
d_gene: .
j_gene: TRBJ1-2
CDR3aa: CASSLVGTPSDYGYTF
CDR3nt: TGTGCCAGCAGCTTAGTTGGGACACCTAGTGACTATGGCTACACCTTC

abundance: .
v_gene: TRBV9
d_gene: .
j_gene: TRBJ1-1
CDR3aa: CASSSFGTLNTEAFF
CDR3nt: TGTGCCAGCAGCTCCTTCGGGACACTGAACACTGAAGCTTTCTTT

abundance: .
v_gene: TRBV7-2
d_gene: .
j_gene: TRBJ2-1
CDR3aa: CASSMDADEQFF
CDR3nt: TGTGCCAGTAGTATGGACGCGGATGAGCAGTTCTTC

abundance: .
v_gene: TRBV9
d_gene: .
j_gene: TRBJ2-3
CDR3aa: CASSVRRDTQYF
CDR3nt: TGTGCCAGCAGCGTACGGCGAGATACGCAGTATTTT

abundance: .
v_gene: TRBV7-9
d_gene: .
j_gene: TRBJ2-7
CDR3aa: CASSSPTTYEQYF
CDR3nt: TGTGCCAGCAGCTCGCCGACGACATACGAGCAGTACTTC